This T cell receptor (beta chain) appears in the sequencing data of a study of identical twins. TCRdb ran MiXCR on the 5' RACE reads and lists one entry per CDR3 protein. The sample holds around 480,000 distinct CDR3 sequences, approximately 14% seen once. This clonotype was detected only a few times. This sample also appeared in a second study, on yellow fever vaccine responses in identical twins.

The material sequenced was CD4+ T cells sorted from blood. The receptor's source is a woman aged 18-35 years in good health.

The DNA of the CDR3 is TGTGCCAGCAGCCCCTCGGGGGGGGTTGGAGATACGCAGTATTTT. Translated: CASSPSGGVGDTQYF. V and J are TRBV7-3 and TRBJ2-3; 8 positions match TRBD2. Germline V gene data show CDR1 as SGHTA and CDR2 as FQGTGA. V lost 5 bases, J lost 5 bases, and 9 bases stayed unmatched. The CDR3 consists of 15 residues.